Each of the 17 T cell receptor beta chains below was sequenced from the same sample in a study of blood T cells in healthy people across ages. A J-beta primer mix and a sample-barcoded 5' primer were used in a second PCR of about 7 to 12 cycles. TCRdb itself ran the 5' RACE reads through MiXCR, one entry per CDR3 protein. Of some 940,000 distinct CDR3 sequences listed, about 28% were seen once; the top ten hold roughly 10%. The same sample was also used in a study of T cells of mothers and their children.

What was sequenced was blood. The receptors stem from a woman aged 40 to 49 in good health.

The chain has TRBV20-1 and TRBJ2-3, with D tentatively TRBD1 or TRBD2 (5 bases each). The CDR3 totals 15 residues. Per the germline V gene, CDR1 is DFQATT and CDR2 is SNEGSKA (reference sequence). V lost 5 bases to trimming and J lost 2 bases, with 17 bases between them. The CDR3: CSAHPGPINTDTQYF. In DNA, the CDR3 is TGCAGTGCTCATCCGGGACCTATAAACACAGATACGCAGTATTTT.

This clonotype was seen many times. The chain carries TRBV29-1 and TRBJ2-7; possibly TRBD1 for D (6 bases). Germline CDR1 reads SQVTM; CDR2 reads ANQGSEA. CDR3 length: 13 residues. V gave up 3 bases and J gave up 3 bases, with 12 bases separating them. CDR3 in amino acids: CSVDGAGVYEQYF. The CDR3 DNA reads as TGCAGCGTTGATGGTGCAGGGGTCTACGAGCAGTACTTC.

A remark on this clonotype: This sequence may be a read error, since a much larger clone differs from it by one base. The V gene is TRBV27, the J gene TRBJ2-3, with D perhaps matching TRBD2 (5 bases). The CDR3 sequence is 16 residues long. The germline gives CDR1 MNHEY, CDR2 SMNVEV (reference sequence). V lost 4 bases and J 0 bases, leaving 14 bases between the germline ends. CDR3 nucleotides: TGTGCCAGCAGTTGGGGTAGCGAGGGTAGCACAGATACGCAGTATTTT. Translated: CASSWGSEGSTDTQYF.

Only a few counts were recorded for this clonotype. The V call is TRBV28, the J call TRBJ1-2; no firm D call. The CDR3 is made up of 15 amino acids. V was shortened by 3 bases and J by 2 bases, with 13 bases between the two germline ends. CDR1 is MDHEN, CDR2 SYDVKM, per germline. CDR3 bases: TGTGCCAGCAGTTTGCGTGACGACTGGAACTATGGCTACACCTTC. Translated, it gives CASSLRDDWNYGYTF.

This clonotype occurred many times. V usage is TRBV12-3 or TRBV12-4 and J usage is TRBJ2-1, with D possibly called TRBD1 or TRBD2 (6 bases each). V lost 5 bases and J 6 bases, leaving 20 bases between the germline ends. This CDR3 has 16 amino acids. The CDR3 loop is CASSDLGGLRANEQFF. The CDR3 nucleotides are TGTGCCAGCAGTGATCTCGGGGGCCTCAGGGCCAATGAGCAGTTCTTC.

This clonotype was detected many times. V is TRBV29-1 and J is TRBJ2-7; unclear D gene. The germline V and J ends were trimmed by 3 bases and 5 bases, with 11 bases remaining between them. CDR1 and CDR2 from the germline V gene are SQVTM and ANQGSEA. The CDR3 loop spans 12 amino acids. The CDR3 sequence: CSVDASPHEQYF. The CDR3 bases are TGCAGCGTTGATGCCAGTCCCCACGAGCAGTACTTC.

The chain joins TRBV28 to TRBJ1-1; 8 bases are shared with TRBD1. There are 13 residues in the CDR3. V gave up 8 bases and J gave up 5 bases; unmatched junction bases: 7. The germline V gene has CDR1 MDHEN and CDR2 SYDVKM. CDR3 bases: TGTGCCAGCGACAGGGGCTTTTGGACTGAAGCTTTCTTT. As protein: CASDRGFWTEAFF.

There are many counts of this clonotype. CDR3 nucleotide sequence: TGTGCCAGCAGTCCCAGGGGGCGAACCTACGAGCAGTACTTC. Encoded protein: CASSPRGRTYEQYF. The V and J genes are TRBV12-3 or TRBV12-4 and TRBJ2-7; 8 bases fit TRBD1. This CDR3 has 14 amino acids. Trimming cost V 5 bases and J 2 bases; bases outside gene matches: 5.

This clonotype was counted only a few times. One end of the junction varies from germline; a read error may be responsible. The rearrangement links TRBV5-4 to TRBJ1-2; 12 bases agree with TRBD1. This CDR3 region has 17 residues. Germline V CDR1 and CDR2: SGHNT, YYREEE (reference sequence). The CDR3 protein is CASNLDSTGQGASGYTF. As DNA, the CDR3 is TGTGCCAGCAACTTGGATAGTACGGGACAGGGGGCGTCTGGCTACACCTTC.

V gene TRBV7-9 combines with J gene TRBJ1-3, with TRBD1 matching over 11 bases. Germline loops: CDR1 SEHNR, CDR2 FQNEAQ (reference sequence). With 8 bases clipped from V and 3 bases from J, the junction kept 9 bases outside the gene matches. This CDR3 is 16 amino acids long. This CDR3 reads CASLRDRGAFGNTIYF. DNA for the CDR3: TGTGCCAGCCTTCGGGACAGGGGGGCCTTTGGAAACACCATATATTTT. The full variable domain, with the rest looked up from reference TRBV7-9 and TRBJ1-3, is DTGVSQNPRHKITKRGQNVTFRCDPISEHNRLYWYRQTLGQGPEFLTYFQNEAQLEKSRLLSDRFSAERPKGSFSTLEIQRTEQGDSAMYLCASLRDRGAFGNTIYFGEGSWLTVV.

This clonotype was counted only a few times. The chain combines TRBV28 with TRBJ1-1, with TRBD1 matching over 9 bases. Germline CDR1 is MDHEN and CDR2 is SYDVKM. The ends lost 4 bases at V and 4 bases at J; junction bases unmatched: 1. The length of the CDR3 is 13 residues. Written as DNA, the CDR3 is TGTGCCAGCAGTTGGACAGGGGCCACTGAAGCTTTCTTT. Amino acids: CASSWTGATEAFF.

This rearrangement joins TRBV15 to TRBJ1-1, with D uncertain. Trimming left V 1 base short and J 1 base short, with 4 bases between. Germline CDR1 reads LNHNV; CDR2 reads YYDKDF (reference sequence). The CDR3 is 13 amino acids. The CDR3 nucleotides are TGTGCCACCAGCAGAGGGAGGAACACTGAAGCTTTCTTT. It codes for CATSRGRNTEAFF. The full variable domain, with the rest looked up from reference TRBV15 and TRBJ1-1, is DAMVIQNPRYQVTQFGKPVTLSCSQTLNHNVMYWYQQKSSQAPKLLFHYYDKDFNNEADTPDNFQSRRPNTSFCFLDIRSPGLGDTAMYLCATSRGRNTEAFFGQGTRLTVV.

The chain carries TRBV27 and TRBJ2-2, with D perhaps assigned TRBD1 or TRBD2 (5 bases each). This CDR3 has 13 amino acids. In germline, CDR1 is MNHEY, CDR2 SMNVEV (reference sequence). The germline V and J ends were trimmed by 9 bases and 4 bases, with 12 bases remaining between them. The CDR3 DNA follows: TGTGCCAGTGGGGGACCGGGCACCGGGGAGCTGTTTTTT. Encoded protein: CASGGPGTGELFF.

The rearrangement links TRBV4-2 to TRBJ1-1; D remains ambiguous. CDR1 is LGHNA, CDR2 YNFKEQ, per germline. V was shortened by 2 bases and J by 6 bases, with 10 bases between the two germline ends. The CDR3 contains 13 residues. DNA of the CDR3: TGTGCCAGCAGCCAAACAACAACAGCTGAAGCTTTCTTT. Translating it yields CASSQTTTAEAFF.

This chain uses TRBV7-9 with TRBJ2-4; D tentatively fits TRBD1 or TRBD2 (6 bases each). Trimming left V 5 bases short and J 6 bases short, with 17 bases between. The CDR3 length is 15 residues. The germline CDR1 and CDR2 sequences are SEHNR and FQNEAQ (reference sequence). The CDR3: CASSPPAGEANIQYF. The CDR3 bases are TGTGCCAGCAGCCCCCCGGCAGGGGAGGCAAACATTCAGTACTTC.

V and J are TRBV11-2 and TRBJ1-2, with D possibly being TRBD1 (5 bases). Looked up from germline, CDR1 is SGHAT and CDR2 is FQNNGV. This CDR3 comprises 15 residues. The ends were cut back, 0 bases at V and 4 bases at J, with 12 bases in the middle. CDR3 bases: TGTGCCAGCAGCTTAGAGGGGACGGGGCCCTATGGCTACACCTTC. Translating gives CASSLEGTGPYGYTF.

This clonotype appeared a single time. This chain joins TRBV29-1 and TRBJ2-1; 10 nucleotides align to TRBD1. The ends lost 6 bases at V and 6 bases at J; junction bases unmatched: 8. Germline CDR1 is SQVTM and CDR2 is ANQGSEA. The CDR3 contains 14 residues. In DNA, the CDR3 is TGCAGCGTGACGACAGGGGGCCACGGCAATGAGCAGTTCTTC. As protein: CSVTTGGHGNEQFF.